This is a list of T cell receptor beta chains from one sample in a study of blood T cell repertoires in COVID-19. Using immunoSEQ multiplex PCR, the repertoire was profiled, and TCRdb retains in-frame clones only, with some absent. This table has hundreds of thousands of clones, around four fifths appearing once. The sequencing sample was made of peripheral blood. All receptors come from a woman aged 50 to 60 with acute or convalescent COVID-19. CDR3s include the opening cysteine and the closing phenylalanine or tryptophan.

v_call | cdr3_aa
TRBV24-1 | CATSDAGPQGEPLVRLFF
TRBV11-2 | CASSLRTQTSDTGELFF
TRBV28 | CASSFVRQGAVEQYF
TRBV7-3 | CASSLIITDTQYF
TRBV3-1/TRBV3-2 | CASSQVTGTDTQYF
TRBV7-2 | CASSPDRGLDSPLHF
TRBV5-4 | CASSIPSSREGKEQYF
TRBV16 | CASSVGQSNSPLHF
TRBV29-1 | CSVPGPRNEQFF
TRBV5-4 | CASSPAGGETQYF
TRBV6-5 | CASGQGLGNTEAFF
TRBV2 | CASSDTGITQETQYF
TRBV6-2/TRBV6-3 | CASSHWDFQETQYF
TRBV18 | CASSRTQGANTGELFF
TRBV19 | CASSISLNTEAFF
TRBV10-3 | CAISARIGQTYEQYF
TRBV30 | CAWSVLGTGRGELFF
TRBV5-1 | CASRLGLAATYEQYF
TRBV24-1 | CATSDLSSNEQFF
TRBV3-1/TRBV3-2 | CASSARLARDNEQFF
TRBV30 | CAWSGDNRNEKLFF
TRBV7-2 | CASSFRRESYEQYF
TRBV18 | CASSETGGQPQHF
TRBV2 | CASSELQGANQPQHF
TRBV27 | CASSWTGGNSPLHF
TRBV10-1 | CASSLQGPTDTQYF
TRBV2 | CASSDDLGGYGYTF
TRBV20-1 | CSASRTTGTDTQYF
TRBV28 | CARFTGTHHYIYYEQYF
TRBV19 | CASIQSTGSNQPQHF
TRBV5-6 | CASFRAVQGNEQFF
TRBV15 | CATSRASTVDQPQHF
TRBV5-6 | CASGRDRGHEQYF
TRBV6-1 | CASSESDGGNQPQHF
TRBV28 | CASSTGLAREQYF
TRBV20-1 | CSASRQTYSNQPQHF
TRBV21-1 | CASTGRGSYEQYF
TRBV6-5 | CASSYAQGAEKLFF
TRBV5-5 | CATKGALDTGELFF
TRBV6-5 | CASSYSLAGGVDEQYF
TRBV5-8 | CASSRGLQMGQPQHF
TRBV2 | CASRARYGLADTDTQYF
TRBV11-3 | CASSSGSYNEQFF